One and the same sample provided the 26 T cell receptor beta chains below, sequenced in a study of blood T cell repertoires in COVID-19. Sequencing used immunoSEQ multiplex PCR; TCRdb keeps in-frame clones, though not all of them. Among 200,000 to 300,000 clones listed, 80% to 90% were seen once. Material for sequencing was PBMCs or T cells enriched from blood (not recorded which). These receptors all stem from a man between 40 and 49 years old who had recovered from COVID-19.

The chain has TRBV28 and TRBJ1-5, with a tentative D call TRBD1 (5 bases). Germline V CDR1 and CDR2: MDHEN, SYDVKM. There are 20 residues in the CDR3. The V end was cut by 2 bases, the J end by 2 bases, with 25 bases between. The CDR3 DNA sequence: TGTGCCAGCAGTTTAGCGCGGGACGCTGCTGGGCTGTATGGCAATCAGCCCCAGCATTTT. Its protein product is CASSLARDAAGLYGNQPQHF. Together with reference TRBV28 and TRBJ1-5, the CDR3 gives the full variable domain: DVKVTQSSRYLVKRTGEKVFLECVQDMDHENMFWYRQDPGLGLRLIYFSYDVKMKEKGDIPEGYSVSREKKERFSLILESASTNQTSMYLCASSLARDAAGLYGNQPQHFGDGTRLSIL.

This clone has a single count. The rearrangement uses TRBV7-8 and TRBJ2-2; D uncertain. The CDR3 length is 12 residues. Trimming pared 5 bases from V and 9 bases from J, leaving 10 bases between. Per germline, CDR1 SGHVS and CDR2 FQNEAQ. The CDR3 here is CASSPRPWELFF. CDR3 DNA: TGTGCCAGCAGCCCCCGTCCTTGGGAGCTGTTTTTT.

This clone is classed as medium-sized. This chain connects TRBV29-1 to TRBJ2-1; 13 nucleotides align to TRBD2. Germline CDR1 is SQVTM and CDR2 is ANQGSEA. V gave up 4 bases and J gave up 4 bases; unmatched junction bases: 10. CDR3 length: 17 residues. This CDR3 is CSVGGTSGTFSYNEQFF. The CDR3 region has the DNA TGCAGCGTTGGGGGGACTAGCGGGACCTTTTCATACAATGAGCAGTTCTTC.

The CDR3 coding sequence is TGTGCCAGCAGTCCACGCGATGCAGCGGGAGGGCCCGTCGAAGAGCAGTTCTTC. It is translated as CASSPRDAAGGPVEEQFF. The J gene is TRBJ2-1, the V gene TRBV27; 10 bases are shared with TRBD2. Germline V gene lookup returns CDR1 MNHEY and CDR2 SMNVEV (reference sequence). V shed 5 bases and J 10 bases; nucleotides not matched to a gene: 20. The CDR3 has 18 amino acids.

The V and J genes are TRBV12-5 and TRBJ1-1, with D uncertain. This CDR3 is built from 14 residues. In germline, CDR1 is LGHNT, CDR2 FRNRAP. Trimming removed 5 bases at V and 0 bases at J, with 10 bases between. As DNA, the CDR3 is TGTGCTAGTGGTCTCATCGGGATGAACACTGAAGCTTTCTTT. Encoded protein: CASGLIGMNTEAFF. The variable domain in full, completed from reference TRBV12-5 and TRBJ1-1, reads DARVTQTPRHKVTEMGQEVTMRCQPILGHNTVFWYRQTMMQGLELLAYFRNRAPLDDSGMPKDRFSAEMPDATLATLKIQPSEPRDSAVYFCASGLIGMNTEAFFGQGTRLTVV.

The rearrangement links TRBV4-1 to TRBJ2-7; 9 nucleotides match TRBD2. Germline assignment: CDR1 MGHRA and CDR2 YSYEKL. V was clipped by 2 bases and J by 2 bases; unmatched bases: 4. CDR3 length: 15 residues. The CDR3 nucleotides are TGCGCCAGCAGCCAAAAGCTAGCGGGGACCTACGAGCAGTACTTC. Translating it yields CASSQKLAGTYEQYF.

The CDR3, as DNA: TGTGCCAGCAGCCAATTGACTGGAAAATGGGAGCAGTACTTC. It encodes CASSQLTGKWEQYF. The chain combines TRBV3-1 (or the pseudogene TRBV3-2) with TRBJ2-7; no firm D call. Germline V lookup: CDR1 LGHDT, CDR2 YNNKEL (reference sequence). Trimming pared 2 bases from V and 7 bases from J, leaving 15 bases between. The CDR3 has 14 residues.

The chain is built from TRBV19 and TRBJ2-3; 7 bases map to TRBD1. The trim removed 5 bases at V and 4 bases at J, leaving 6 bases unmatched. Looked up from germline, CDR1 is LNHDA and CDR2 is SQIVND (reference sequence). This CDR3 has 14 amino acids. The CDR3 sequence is CASSPRTGSDTQYF. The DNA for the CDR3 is TGTGCCAGTAGTCCTCGGACAGGCTCAGATACGCAGTATTTT.

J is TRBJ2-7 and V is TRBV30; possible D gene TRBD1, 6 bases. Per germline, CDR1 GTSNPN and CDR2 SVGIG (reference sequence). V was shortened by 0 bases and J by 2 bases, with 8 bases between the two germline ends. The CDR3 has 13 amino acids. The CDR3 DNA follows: TGTGCCTGGAGTGTAGCAGGGGCCTACGAGCAGTACTTC. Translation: CAWSVAGAYEQYF.

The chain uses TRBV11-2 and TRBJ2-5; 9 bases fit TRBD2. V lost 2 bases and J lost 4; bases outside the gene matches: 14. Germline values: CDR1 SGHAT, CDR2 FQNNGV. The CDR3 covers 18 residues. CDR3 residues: CASSLRREGYLQLETQYF. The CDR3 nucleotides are TGTGCCAGCAGCTTAAGGCGGGAGGGATACCTGCAGTTAGAGACCCAGTACTTC. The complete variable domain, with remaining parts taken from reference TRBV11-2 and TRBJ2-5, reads EAGVAQSPRYKIIEKRQSVAFWCNPISGHATLYWYQQILGQGPKLLIQFQNNGVVDDSQLPKDRFSAERLKGVDSTLKIQPAKLEDSAVYLCASSLRREGYLQLETQYFGPGTRLLVL.

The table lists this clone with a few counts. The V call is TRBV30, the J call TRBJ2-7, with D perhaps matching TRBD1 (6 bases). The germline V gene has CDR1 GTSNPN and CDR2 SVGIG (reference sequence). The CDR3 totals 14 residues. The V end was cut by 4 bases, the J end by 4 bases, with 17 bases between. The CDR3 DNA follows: TGTGCCTGGACCCTTCCGGGACACAGTTACGAGCAGTACTTC. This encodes CAWTLPGHSYEQYF.

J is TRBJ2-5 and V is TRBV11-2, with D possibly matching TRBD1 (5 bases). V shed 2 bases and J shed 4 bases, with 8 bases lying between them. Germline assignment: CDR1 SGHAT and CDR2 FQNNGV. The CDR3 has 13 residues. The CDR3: CASSLQGSETQYF. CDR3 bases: TGTGCCAGCAGCTTACAGGGATCAGAGACCCAGTACTTC.

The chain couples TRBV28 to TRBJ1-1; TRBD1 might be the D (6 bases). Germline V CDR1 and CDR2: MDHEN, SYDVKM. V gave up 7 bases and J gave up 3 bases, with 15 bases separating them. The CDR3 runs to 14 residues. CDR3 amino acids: CASIVQGSHTEAFF. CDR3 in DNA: TGTGCCAGCATCGTACAGGGTTCTCACACTGAAGCTTTCTTT.

The chain's CDR3 is CASSYSTRAGTSGFEQYF. CDR3 in DNA: TGTGCCAGCAGTTACTCGACGCGAGCCGGGACTAGCGGGTTCGAGCAGTACTTC. The rearrangement joins TRBV6-2 or TRBV6-3 to TRBJ2-7, with 12 bases that match TRBD2. The CDR3 is 18 residues long. V lost 0 bases and J lost 6; bases outside the gene matches: 12. Per germline, CDR1 MNHEY and CDR2 SVGEGT.

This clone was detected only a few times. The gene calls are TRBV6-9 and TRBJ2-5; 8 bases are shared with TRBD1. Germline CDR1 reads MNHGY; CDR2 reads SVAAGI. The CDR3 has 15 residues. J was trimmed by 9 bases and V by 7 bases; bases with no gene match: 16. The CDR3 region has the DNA TGTGCCAGCACCTCCCGGACAGGGCGGGGTTGGGCCCAGTACTTC. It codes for CASTSRTGRGWAQYF.

CDR3 sequence reads: CASSQFTPYEQYF. In DNA form, the CDR3 reads TGCGCCAGCAGCCAATTCACTCCGTACGAGCAGTACTTC. The chain joins TRBV4-1 to TRBJ2-7; D not resolved. Germline CDR1 MGHRA, CDR2 YSYEKL. This CDR3 region has 13 residues. V was pared by 2 bases and J by 4 bases, with 9 bases between.

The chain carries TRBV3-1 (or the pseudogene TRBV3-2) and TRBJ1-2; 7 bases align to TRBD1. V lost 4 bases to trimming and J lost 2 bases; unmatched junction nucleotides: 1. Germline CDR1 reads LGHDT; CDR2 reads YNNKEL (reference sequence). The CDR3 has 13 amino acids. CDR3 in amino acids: CASSRQGNYGYTF. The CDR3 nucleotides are TGTGCCAGCAGCCGACAGGGCAACTATGGCTACACCTTC.

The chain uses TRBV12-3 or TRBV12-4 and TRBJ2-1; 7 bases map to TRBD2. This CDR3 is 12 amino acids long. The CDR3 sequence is CTTAGSYNEQFF. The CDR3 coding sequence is TGTACCACAGCGGGATCCTACAATGAGCAGTTCTTC.

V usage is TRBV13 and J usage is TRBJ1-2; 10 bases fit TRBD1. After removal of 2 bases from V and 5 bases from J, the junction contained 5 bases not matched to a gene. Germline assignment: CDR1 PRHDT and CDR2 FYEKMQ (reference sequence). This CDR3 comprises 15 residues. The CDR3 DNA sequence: TGTGCCAGCAGCTTAAGACAGGGGGCTCGGTATGGCTACACCTTC. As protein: CASSLRQGARYGYTF.

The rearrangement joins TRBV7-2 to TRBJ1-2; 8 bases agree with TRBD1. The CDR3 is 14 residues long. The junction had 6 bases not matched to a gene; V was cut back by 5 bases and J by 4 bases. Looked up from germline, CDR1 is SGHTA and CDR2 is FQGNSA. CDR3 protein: CASSQQGGGYGYTF. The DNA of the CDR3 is TGTGCCAGCAGCCAACAGGGGGGTGGCTATGGCTACACCTTC.

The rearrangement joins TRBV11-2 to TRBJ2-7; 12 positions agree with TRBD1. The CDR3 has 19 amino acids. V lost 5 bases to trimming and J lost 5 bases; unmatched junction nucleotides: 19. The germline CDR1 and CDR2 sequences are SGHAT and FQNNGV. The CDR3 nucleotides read TGTGCCAGCAGCACCCGAAGAGGGGCCAACCGGGACAGGGGGCACGAGCAGTACTTC. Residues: CASSTRRGANRDRGHEQYF.

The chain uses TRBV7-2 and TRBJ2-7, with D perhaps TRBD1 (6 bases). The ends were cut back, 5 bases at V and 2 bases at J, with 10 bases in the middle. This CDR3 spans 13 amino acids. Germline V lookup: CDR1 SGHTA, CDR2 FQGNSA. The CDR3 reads CASSVTGTYEQYF. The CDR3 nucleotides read TGTGCCAGCAGCGTAACAGGGACCTACGAGCAGTACTTC.

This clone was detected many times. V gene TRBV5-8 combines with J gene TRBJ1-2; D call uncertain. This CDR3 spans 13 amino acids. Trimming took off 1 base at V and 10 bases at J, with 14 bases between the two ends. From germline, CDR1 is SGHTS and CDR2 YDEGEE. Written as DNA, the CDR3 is TGTGCCAGCAGCTTGTGGCACGGAGGGATCTACACCTTC. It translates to CASSLWHGGIYTF.

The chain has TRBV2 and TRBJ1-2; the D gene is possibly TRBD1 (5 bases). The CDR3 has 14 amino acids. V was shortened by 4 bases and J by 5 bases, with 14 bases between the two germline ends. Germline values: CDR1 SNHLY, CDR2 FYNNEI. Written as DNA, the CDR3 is TGTGCCAGCAGTGCGCAGGGCACGAGGTATGGCTACACCTTC. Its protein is CASSAQGTRYGYTF.

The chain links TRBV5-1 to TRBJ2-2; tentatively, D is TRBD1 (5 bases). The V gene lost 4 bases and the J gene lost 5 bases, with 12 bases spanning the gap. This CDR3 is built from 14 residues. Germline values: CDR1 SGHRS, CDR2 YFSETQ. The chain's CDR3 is CASSTGHSTGELFF. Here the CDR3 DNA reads TGCGCCAGCAGCACAGGACACAGTACCGGGGAGCTGTTTTTT.

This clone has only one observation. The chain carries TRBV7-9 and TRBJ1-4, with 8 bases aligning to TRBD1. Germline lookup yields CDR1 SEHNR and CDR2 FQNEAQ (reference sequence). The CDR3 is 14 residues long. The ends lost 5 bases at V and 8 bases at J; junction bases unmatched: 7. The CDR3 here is CASSPQGAQEKLFF. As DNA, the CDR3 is TGTGCCAGCAGCCCCCAGGGGGCCCAGGAAAAACTGTTTTTT.